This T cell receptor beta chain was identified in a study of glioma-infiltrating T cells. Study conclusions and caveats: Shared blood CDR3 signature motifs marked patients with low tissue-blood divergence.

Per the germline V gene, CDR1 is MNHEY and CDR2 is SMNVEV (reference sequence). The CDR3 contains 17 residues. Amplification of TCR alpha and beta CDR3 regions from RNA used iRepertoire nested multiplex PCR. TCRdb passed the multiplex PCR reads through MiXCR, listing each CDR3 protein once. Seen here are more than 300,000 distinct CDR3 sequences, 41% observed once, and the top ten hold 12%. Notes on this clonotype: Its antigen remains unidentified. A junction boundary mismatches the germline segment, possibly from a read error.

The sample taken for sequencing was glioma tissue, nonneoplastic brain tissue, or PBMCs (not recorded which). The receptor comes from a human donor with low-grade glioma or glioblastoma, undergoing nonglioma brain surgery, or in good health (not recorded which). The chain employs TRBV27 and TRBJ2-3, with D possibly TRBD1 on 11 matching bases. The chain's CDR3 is CASILLAGQGGSDTQYF. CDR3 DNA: TGTGCCAGCATTTTACTAGCGGGACAGGGGGGTTCAGATACGCAGTATTTT.